This T cell receptor (beta chain) originates from a study of post-analysis software for immune sequencing data. Presence of unique molecular identifiers characterized the TCR beta cDNA libraries. TCRdb ran MiXCR on the PCR reads and lists one entry per CDR3 protein. This sample carries some 160,000 distinct CDR3 sequences, around 36% of them seen once, and the ten largest clones take under 30%. The CDR3 is 12 residues long. V lost 3 bases to trimming and J lost 6 bases, with 6 bases between them. CDR1 and CDR2 from the germline V gene are LGHNA and YSLEER. Turning to this clonotype: The antigen remains undetermined.

General observations from the study: Compared with controls, patients showed significantly lower normalized Chao1 diversity.

The clonotype was recovered from a girl aged 5-17 years with multiple sclerosis. This chain connects TRBV4-3 to TRBJ2-1, with a possible D match to TRBD2 (5 bases). The specimen was blood, collected after autologous hematopoietic stem cell transplantation. As DNA, the CDR3 is TGCGCCAGCAGCCATACTAGCAATGAGCAGTTCTTC. Translating gives CASSHTSNEQFF.